The 29 T cell receptor beta chains in this list originate from one sample, sequenced in a study of shared clonotypes between healthy human individuals. The table came from immunoSEQ multiplex PCR; TCRdb's copy has only in-frame clones and leaves some out. The sample has 600,000 to 750,000 clones; 90% are singletons. The sequenced sample consisted of memory CD8+ T cells from PBMCs. The subset is: CD45RO+ cells pooled with CCR7-negative TemRA cells. These receptors came from a young man in good health. Some clones in this sample may be carry-over from other donors' samples.

J is TRBJ2-7 and V is TRBV4-1, with 8 bases matching TRBD2. The CDR3 has 18 residues. V lost 0 bases, J lost 0 bases, and 10 bases stayed unmatched. From germline, CDR1 is MGHRA and CDR2 YSYEKL. The CDR3: CASSQEGTPSGGSYEQYF. CDR3 coding DNA: TGCGCCAGCAGCCAAGAAGGGACGCCGAGCGGGGGCTCCTACGAGCAGTACTTC.

The V gene is TRBV7-9, the J gene TRBJ2-3; 11 positions agree with TRBD2. V was pared by 5 bases and J by 4 bases, with 8 bases of the junction left unmatched. This CDR3 is built from 16 residues. Germline V CDR1 and CDR2: SEHNR, FQNEAQ (reference sequence). The CDR3 region is CASSAQTSGTPDTQYF. DNA of the CDR3: TGTGCCAGCAGCGCGCAGACTAGCGGGACCCCAGATACGCAGTATTTT.

This CDR3 is CASSLDYRGLAGRMRETQYF. The CDR3 region has the DNA TGTGCCAGCAGCTTAGATTATAGGGGACTAGCGGGAAGAATGAGGGAGACCCAGTACTTC. The rearrangement links TRBV11-2 to TRBJ2-5; 13 bases fit TRBD2. Looked up from germline, CDR1 is SGHAT and CDR2 is FQNNGV. Trimming at V came to 0 bases and at J to 5 bases, leaving 15 bases not matched to a gene. The CDR3 consists of 20 residues.

This clone was seen only a few times. The chain has TRBV14 and TRBJ2-7, with D perhaps matching TRBD2 (5 bases). Trimming stripped 4 bases from V and 5 bases from J, with 9 bases between. Germline CDR1 SGHDN, CDR2 FVKESK. CDR3 length equals 12 residues. The CDR3 protein is CASSPGSNEQYF. CDR3 bases: TGTGCCAGCAGCCCGGGATCCAACGAGCAGTACTTC.

Only one count was recorded for this clone. The rearrangement links TRBV19 to TRBJ1-1, with D hard to call. The CDR3 length is 14 residues. The V end was cut by 5 bases, the J end by 4 bases, with 14 bases between. CDR1 and CDR2 from the germline V gene are LNHDA and SQIVND (reference sequence). The CDR3 loop reads CASSQTRWGTEAFF. DNA of the CDR3: TGTGCCAGTAGTCAGACTCGGTGGGGCACTGAAGCTTTCTTT.

This clone was recorded only once. This chain joins TRBV25-1 and TRBJ2-4; D remains ambiguous. The CDR3 covers 16 residues. CDR1 is MGHDK, CDR2 SYGVNS, per germline. V lost 3 bases and J lost 3, with 15 bases in between. The chain's CDR3 is CASSDNSALHKNIQYF. As DNA, the CDR3 is TGTGCCAGCAGTGACAATTCAGCACTCCACAAAAACATTCAGTACTTC.

The chain joins TRBV4-1 to TRBJ2-1, with 7 bases identical to TRBD2. This CDR3 comprises 15 residues. Germline V CDR1 and CDR2: MGHRA, YSYEKL. The V gene end was trimmed by 2 bases and the J gene end by 4 bases; junction bases not matched to a gene: 5. CDR3 bases: TGCGCCAGCAGCCAACCTGTAGCGGGTTACAATGAGCAGTTCTTC. It is translated as CASSQPVAGYNEQFF.

The chain combines TRBV6-6 with TRBJ2-7; 10 bases fit TRBD2. The CDR3 covers 16 residues. V lost 2 bases and J lost 0; bases outside the gene matches: 4. The germline V gene has CDR1 MNHNY and CDR2 SVGAGI (reference sequence). This CDR3 is CASSYGLAGASYEQYF. The CDR3 DNA reads TGTGCCAGCAGTTACGGGCTAGCGGGGGCCTCCTACGAGCAGTACTTC.

The sample holds a few counts of this clone. The rearrangement uses TRBV11-2 and TRBJ1-1; TRBD1 might be the D (6 bases). This CDR3 spans 14 amino acids. Germline CDR1 is SGHAT and CDR2 is FQNNGV. V lost 5 bases, J lost 2 bases, and 12 bases lay in between. The CDR3, as DNA: TGTGCCAGCAGCATCCGGACAGACAACACTGAAGCTTTCTTT. Translating it yields CASSIRTDNTEAFF.

J is TRBJ2-3 and V is TRBV7-6; weak D call: TRBD2 (5 bases). Trimming took off 4 bases at V and 2 bases at J, with 13 bases between the two ends. Germline V lookup: CDR1 SGHVS, CDR2 FNYEAQ. The CDR3 has 15 residues. The CDR3 spells CASSSPGMYTDTQYF. DNA for the CDR3: TGTGCCAGCAGCTCCCCCGGGATGTACACAGATACGCAGTATTTT.

This chain links TRBV11-2 with TRBJ2-2, with D maybe TRBD1 (6 bases). Germline V gene sequence: CDR1 SGHAT, CDR2 FQNNGV. This CDR3 is built from 16 residues. Trimming removed 2 bases at V and 5 bases at J, with 15 bases between. The CDR3 bases are TGTGCCAGCAGCTTATGGCACAGGGATGGTACCGGGGAGCTGTTTTTT. Its protein product is CASSLWHRDGTGELFF.

The CDR3 DNA reads TGTGCCAGCAGTTTACGTGGGAAATTTTTCGGTTACGAGCAGTACTTC. This codes for CASSLRGKFFGYEQYF. The chain employs TRBV28 and TRBJ2-7; D ambiguous. Trimming cost V 2 bases and J 4 bases, with 18 bases left between them. This CDR3 has 16 amino acids. Looked up from germline, CDR1 is MDHEN and CDR2 is SYDVKM.

This chain links TRBV27 with TRBJ2-5; 9 nucleotides match TRBD2. The J call may be faulty, since TRBJ2-7 better matches the DNA end. CDR3 length equals 15 residues. Germline V gene data show CDR1 as MNHEY and CDR2 as SMNVEV (reference sequence). Here the CDR3 reads CASSHIAGASYEQYF. The CDR3, as DNA: TGTGCCAGCAGTCACATAGCGGGAGCCTCCTACGAGCAGTACTTC.

The V and J genes are TRBV6-5 and TRBJ2-1, with D maybe TRBD2 (5 bases). The V gene lost 4 bases and the J gene lost 0 bases, with 10 bases spanning the gap. CDR1 is MNHEY, CDR2 SVGAGI, per germline. The CDR3 length is 15 residues. The CDR3 DNA is TGTGCCAGCAGTTGGACTTCAACCTCCTACAATGAGCAGTTCTTC. Amino acids: CASSWTSTSYNEQFF.

The CDR3 coding sequence is TGTGCCAGCAGCGTATATCAAAGCCAAGAGACCCAGTACTTC. This translates into CASSVYQSQETQYF. The rearrangement links TRBV9 to TRBJ2-5; D is unclear. The V end was cut by 1 base, the J end by 1 base, with 8 bases between. The CDR3 runs to 14 residues. Germline V CDR1 and CDR2: SGDLS, YYNGEE. The entire variable domain, with the rest obtained from reference TRBV9 and TRBJ2-5, is as follows: DSGVTQTPKHLITATGQRVTLRCSPRSGDLSVYWYQQSLDQGLQFLIQYYNGEERAKGNILERFSAQQFPDLHSELNLSSLELGDSALYFCASSVYQSQETQYFGPGTRLLVL.

The chain carries TRBV29-1 and TRBJ2-3, with 7 nucleotides matching TRBD1. Looked up from germline, CDR1 is SQVTM and CDR2 is ANQGSEA. The CDR3 covers 14 residues. The V segment lost 6 bases and the J segment 4 bases; nucleotides outside the gene matches: 10. The CDR3 bases are TGCAGCGTCCCCCGGCTAGGGGGCCCAGATACGCAGTATTTT. It translates to CSVPRLGGPDTQYF.

The rearrangement links TRBV21-1 to TRBJ2-1; the table assigns TRBD2, which was not confirmed against the DNA. TRBV21-1 has pseudogene status. The CDR3 length is 16 residues. The CDR3 is CASSSGIGGFYNEQFF. CDR3 coding DNA: TGTGCCAGCAGCTCCGGTATCGGGGGGTTTTACAATGAGCAGTTCTTC.

V and J are TRBV7-9 and TRBJ2-7, with D perhaps matching TRBD2 (7 bases). Germline lookup yields CDR1 SEHNR and CDR2 FQNEAQ (reference sequence). CDR3 length: 17 amino acids. The germline V and J ends were trimmed by 1 base and 2 bases, with 18 bases remaining between them. CDR3 residues: CASSLVGGGLPPYEQYF. DNA of the CDR3: TGTGCCAGCAGCTTAGTAGGGGGGGGACTCCCCCCCTACGAGCAGTACTTC.

This chain joins TRBV30 and TRBJ2-7, with no clear D. Germline V gene lookup returns CDR1 GTSNPN and CDR2 SVGIG (reference sequence). Trimming shortened V by 0 bases and J by 12 bases, and 12 bases separated the two germline ends. This CDR3 contains 11 residues. The CDR3 bases are TGTGCCTGGAGTGTAGAACAACGTCTGTACTTC. Its translation is CAWSVEQRLYF.

The chain uses TRBV27 and TRBJ2-1, with 11 positions matching TRBD2. Trimming removed 5 bases from V and 2 bases from J; junction bases left unmatched: 11. Germline V gene sequence: CDR1 MNHEY, CDR2 SMNVEV (reference sequence). CDR3 size: 18 residues. DNA for the CDR3: TGTGCCAGCAGTCTCGACCCCTTAGCGGGAGGGGCCTACAATGAGCAGTTCTTC. Its translation: CASSLDPLAGGAYNEQFF.

Turning to this clone: The same CDR3 is also encoded by other DNA sequences in this sample. The chain has TRBV27 and TRBJ2-7; no reliable D call. The CDR3 totals 11 residues. Germline values: CDR1 MNHEY, CDR2 SMNVEV (reference sequence). Trimming took 6 bases from V and 1 from J, leaving 4 bases between them. CDR3 DNA: TGTGCCAGCAGATCGTCCTACGAGCAGTACTTC. It codes for CASRSSYEQYF.

This clone has just one count. DNA for the CDR3: TGTGCCAGCAGCGTATACGGGACTAGCGGGTCTGAGCAGTACTTC. Its translation: CASSVYGTSGSEQYF. This chain uses TRBV9 with TRBJ2-7, with 12 bases matching TRBD2. CDR1 and CDR2 from the germline V gene are SGDLS and YYNGEE. This CDR3 is built from 15 residues. Trimming removed 1 base from V and 7 bases from J; junction bases left unmatched: 6.

The V call is TRBV5-1, the J call TRBJ1-3; D unresolved. CDR1 SGHRS and CDR2 YFSETQ come from the germline V gene. The CDR3 is made up of 15 amino acids. The V end lost 0 bases, the J end lost 6 bases, and 13 bases lay between the germline ends. CDR3 region: CASSLVSVCENTIYF. The CDR3 DNA sequence: TGCGCCAGCAGCTTGGTTTCGGTATGTGAAAACACCATATATTTT.

The rearrangement links TRBV19 to TRBJ2-7, with 8 bases aligning to TRBD2. Germline V gene data show CDR1 as LNHDA and CDR2 as SQIVND (reference sequence). The CDR3 contains 15 residues. V lost 5 bases, J lost 5 bases, and 11 bases stayed unmatched. The DNA for the CDR3 is TGTGCCAGTAGTCCTAGACTAGCGCCGGGGGACGAGCAGTACTTC. This encodes CASSPRLAPGDEQYF.

The chain links TRBV27 to TRBJ2-1; D may be TRBD2 (5 bases). Germline V lookup: CDR1 MNHEY, CDR2 SMNVEV (reference sequence). CDR3 length equals 16 residues. Trimming shortened V by 6 bases and J by 0 bases, and 15 bases separated the two germline ends. The CDR3 loop is CASSTVDSSSYNEQFF. The CDR3 bases are TGTGCCAGCAGCACCGTGGACTCGAGCTCCTACAATGAGCAGTTCTTC.

CDR3 DNA sequence: TGTGCCAGCAGCTTAGCCCAGGGCGCCGATGGCTACACCTTC. Its protein is CASSLAQGADGYTF. The chain recombines TRBV7-9 with TRBJ1-2; D may be TRBD1 (5 bases). Germline CDR1 reads SEHNR; CDR2 reads FQNEAQ (reference sequence). The CDR3 has 14 residues. Trimming took 0 bases from V and 6 from J, leaving 11 bases between them. The full variable domain, with the rest looked up from reference TRBV7-9 and TRBJ1-2, is DTGVSQNPRHKITKRGQNVTFRCDPISEHNRLYWYRQTLGQGPEFLTYFQNEAQLEKSRLLSDRFSAERPKGSFSTLEIQRTEQGDSAMYLCASSLAQGADGYTFGSGTRLTVV.

The chain couples TRBV28 to TRBJ2-5, with D perhaps TRBD1 or TRBD2 (5 bases each). Matching the DNA end better, TRBJ2-7 makes the J call doubtful. Germline V gene lookup returns CDR1 MDHEN and CDR2 SYDVKM. CDR3 size: 15 residues. The CDR3 DNA reads as TGTGCCAGCAGTGGGGGATTGCAGGTGAGCTACGAGCAGTACTTC. Its translation: CASSGGLQVSYEQYF.

The chain recombines TRBV18 with TRBJ2-7, with 9 bases aligning to TRBD1. V dropped 6 bases and J dropped 4; count of bases not matched to a gene: 16. CDR1 is KGHSH and CDR2 is LQKENI in the germline V gene. The CDR3 is 17 amino acids. CDR3 nucleotide sequence: TGTGCCAGCTCGCCTGGGCGGTATGAGGACAGGGGTTACGAGCAGTACTTC. Translation gives CASSPGRYEDRGYEQYF. The entire variable domain, with the rest obtained from reference TRBV18 and TRBJ2-7, is as follows: NAGVMQNPRHLVRRRGQEARLRCSPMKGHSHVYWYRQLPEEGLKFMVYLQKENIIDESGMPKERFSAEFPKEGPSILRIQQVVRGDSAAYFCASSPGRYEDRGYEQYFGPGTRLTVT.

Only one count was recorded for this clone. The V gene is TRBV27, the J gene TRBJ2-6, with D tentatively TRBD1 (6 bases). Germline values: CDR1 MNHEY, CDR2 SMNVEV (reference sequence). V gave up 7 bases and J gave up 1 base, with 14 bases separating them. The CDR3 spans 16 residues. The CDR3: CASTKTGVSGANVLTF. The CDR3 DNA follows: TGTGCCAGCACCAAGACAGGAGTTTCTGGGGCCAACGTCCTGACTTTC.